This T cell receptor (beta chain) was sequenced during a study of T cell changes during pregnancy in multiple sclerosis. The method was immunoSEQ multiplex PCR; TCRdb's version includes in-frame clones alone and lacks a portion of them. The data contain approximately 60,000 clones, approximately 90% of them singletons. Sequencing used peripheral blood, obtained after pregnancy. The TCR originated in a female donor in good health, enrolled as a control in a pregnancy study.

DNA for the CDR3: TGTGCCAGCAGCTTCCCACTCGGACAGGGCGAGGGGAACACTGAAGCTTTCTTT. It is translated as CASSFPLGQGEGNTEAFF. The chain combines TRBV7-8 with TRBJ1-1; the match to TRBD1 covers 8 bases. Trimming took 3 bases from V and 1 from J; bases not matched to a gene: 13. CDR3 size: 18 residues. Germline loops: CDR1 SGHVS, CDR2 FQNEAQ.